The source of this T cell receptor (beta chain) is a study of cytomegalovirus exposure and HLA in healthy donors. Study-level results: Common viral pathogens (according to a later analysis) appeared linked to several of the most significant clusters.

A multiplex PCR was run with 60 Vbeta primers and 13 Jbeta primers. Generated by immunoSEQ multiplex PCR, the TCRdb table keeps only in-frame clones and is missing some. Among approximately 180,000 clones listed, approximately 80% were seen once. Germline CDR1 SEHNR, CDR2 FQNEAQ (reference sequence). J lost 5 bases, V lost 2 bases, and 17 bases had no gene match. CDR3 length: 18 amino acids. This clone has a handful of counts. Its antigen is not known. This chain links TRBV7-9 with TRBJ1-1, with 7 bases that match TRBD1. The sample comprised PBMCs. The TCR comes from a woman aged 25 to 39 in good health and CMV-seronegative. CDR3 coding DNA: TGTGCCAGCAGCTTAAAGGACAGGTTCAGAGCGGGAGGGACTGAAGCTTTCTTT. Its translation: CASSLKDRFRAGGTEAFF.